This TCR beta chain was captured in a study of shared clonotypes between healthy human individuals. The overall study: Donors were a couple of women and a few men aged 18 to 49. Overall study results and limits: Shared across a handful of donors were around 5% of the naive CD4 clonotypes. As a rule, naive subsets had a larger estimated richness than memory subsets.

Sequencing was performed with immunoSEQ multiplex PCR; in TCRdb, only in-frame clones are kept and a portion is missing. This table holds 1.5 million to 1.9 million clones, around 98% found once. As concerns this clone: The antigen remains unidentified.

CDR1 MDHEN and CDR2 SYDVKM come from the germline V gene. The CDR3 totals 16 residues. Everyone who donated was a Caucasian adult who lived in Nashville, Tennessee. Sequencing was done on a sample of naive CD4+ T cells sorted from blood. Documented subset: CD45RA+ positively selected. This TCR derives from a man aged 30-40 years in good health. V usage is TRBV28 and J usage is TRBJ2-6; D unclear. CDR3 bases: TGTGGCAGTAGGGAACTAACAAACTCTGGGGCCAACGTCCTGACTTTC. It translates to CGSRELTNSGANVLTF.